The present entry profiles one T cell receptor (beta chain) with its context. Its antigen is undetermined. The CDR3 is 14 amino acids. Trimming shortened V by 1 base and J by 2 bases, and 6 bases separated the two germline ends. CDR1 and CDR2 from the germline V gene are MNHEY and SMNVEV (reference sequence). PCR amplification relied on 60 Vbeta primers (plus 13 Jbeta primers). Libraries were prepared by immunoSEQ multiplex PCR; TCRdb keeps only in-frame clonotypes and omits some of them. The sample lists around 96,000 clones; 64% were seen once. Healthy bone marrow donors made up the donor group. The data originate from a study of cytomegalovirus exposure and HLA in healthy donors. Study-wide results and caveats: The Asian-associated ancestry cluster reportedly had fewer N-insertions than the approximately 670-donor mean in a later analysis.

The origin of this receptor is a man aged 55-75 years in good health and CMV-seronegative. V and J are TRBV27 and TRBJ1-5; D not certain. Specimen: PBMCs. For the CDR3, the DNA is TGTGCCAGCAGTTTATGGCAGGGCAATCAGCCCCAGCATTTT. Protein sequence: CASSLWQGNQPQHF.